A selection of T cell receptor beta chains follows, all from one sample in a study of T cells expressing NK-cell markers. For each CDR3 protein, TCRdb gives one entry from its re-call of the 5' RACE reads, without DNA. Found here are around 550,000 distinct CDR3 sequences; the top ten clones hold approximately 3.6%. The sequencing sample was made of blood T cells: a sorted CD56 or NKG2C T cell subset, CD4+ or CD8+ T cells, or bulk PBMC T cells (not recorded which). The receptors originated from a man between 18 and 35 years old in good health. The CDR3 runs from the conserved cysteine through the conserved F or W. Fields, in order: V gene, J gene, CDR3 protein.

v_gene: TRBV3-1; j_gene: TRBJ2-1; CDR3aa: CASSFSGSQYNEQFF
v_gene: TRBV7-7; j_gene: TRBJ1-1; CDR3aa: CASSLEINTEAFF
v_gene: TRBV2; j_gene: TRBJ1-4; CDR3aa: CASSEGHFYTNEKLFF
v_gene: TRBV7-9; j_gene: TRBJ2-5; CDR3aa: CASTPGPQTGGEETQYF
v_gene: TRBV5-6; j_gene: TRBJ2-2; CDR3aa: CASSKAGLAGTGELFF
v_gene: TRBV20-1; j_gene: TRBJ2-3; CDR3aa: CSARIGPSTDTQYF
v_gene: TRBV7-8; j_gene: TRBJ2-2; CDR3aa: CASSLARGLNTGELFF
v_gene: TRBV27; j_gene: TRBJ2-1; CDR3aa: CASSPSGTVSYNEQFF
v_gene: TRBV12-3/TRBV12-4; j_gene: TRBJ2-3; CDR3aa: CASIPAGGHTQYF
v_gene: TRBV5-6; j_gene: TRBJ2-5; CDR3aa: CASREGQGGWEETQYF
v_gene: TRBV10-3; j_gene: TRBJ2-7; CDR3aa: CAISGTGSYEQYF
v_gene: TRBV7-9; j_gene: TRBJ2-4; CDR3aa: CASSLTGAKNIQYF
v_gene: TRBV30; j_gene: TRBJ1-2; CDR3aa: CLGTGGPYGYTF
v_gene: TRBV7-2; j_gene: TRBJ2-5; CDR3aa: CASQRTGRFETQYF
v_gene: TRBV20-1; j_gene: TRBJ2-7; CDR3aa: CSAKDPPREQYF
v_gene: TRBV24-1; j_gene: TRBJ2-2; CDR3aa: CATSDFEAGPLGTGELFF
v_gene: TRBV5-1; j_gene: TRBJ2-6; CDR3aa: CASSLFPSTGANVLTF
v_gene: TRBV7-2; j_gene: TRBJ2-7; CDR3aa: CASSLSSGVPEQYF
v_gene: TRBV9; j_gene: TRBJ2-2; CDR3aa: CASSVDLSGLAGTGELFF
v_gene: TRBV7-9; j_gene: TRBJ2-7; CDR3aa: CASTPGLAGVQQYF
v_gene: TRBV1; j_gene: TRBJ2-2; CDR3aa: CTSSQDNPSEPNTGELFF
v_gene: TRBV12-3/TRBV12-4; j_gene: TRBJ2-1; CDR3aa: CASSFLVRVTEQFF
v_gene: TRBV7-9; j_gene: TRBJ2-2; CDR3aa: CASTRTGDGGELFF
v_gene: TRBV11-1; j_gene: TRBJ1-1; CDR3aa: CASSLATGGEVMNTEAFF
v_gene: TRBV12-3/TRBV12-4; j_gene: TRBJ2-5; CDR3aa: CASRGPSQGETQYF
v_gene: TRBV9; j_gene: TRBJ2-1; CDR3aa: CASSVAWERGYNEQFF
v_gene: TRBV20-1; j_gene: TRBJ1-6; CDR3aa: CSPLGTGSTLHF
v_gene: TRBV29-1; j_gene: TRBJ2-1; CDR3aa: CSVRLARSEQFF
v_gene: TRBV6-2/TRBV6-3; j_gene: TRBJ2-1; CDR3aa: CASSYSTSGNEQFF
v_gene: TRBV29-1; j_gene: TRBJ2-7; CDR3aa: CSVRELTYEQYF
v_gene: TRBV12-3/TRBV12-4; j_gene: TRBJ1-1; CDR3aa: CASSFWARRDTEAFF
v_gene: TRBV27; j_gene: TRBJ2-7; CDR3aa: CASSLSGTGVIYEQYF
v_gene: TRBV6-2/TRBV6-3; j_gene: TRBJ2-6; CDR3aa: CASSYASGLAGFAGANVLTF
v_gene: TRBV6-4; j_gene: TRBJ2-1; CDR3aa: CASSVGLRSSYNEQFF
v_gene: TRBV28; j_gene: TRBJ2-7; CDR3aa: CASSSPNSVYEQYF
v_gene: TRBV4-2; j_gene: TRBJ1-2; CDR3aa: CASSPGTGRFGYTF